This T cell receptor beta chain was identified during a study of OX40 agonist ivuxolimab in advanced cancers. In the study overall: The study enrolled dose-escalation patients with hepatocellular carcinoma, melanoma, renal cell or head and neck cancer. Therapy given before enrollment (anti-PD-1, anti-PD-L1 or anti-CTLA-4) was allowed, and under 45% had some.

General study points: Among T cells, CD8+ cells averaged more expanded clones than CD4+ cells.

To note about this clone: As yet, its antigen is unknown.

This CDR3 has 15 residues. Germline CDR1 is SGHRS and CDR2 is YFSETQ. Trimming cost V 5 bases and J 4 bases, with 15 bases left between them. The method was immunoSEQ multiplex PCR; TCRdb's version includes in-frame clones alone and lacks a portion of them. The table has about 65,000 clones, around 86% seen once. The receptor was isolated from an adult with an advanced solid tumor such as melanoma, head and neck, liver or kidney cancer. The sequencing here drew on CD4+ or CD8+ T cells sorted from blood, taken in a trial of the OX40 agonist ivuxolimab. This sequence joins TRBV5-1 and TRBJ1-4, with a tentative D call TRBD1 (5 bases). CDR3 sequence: CASRLTVTVNEKLFF. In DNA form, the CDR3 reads TGCGCCAGCAGACTGACGGTGACAGTTAATGAAAAACTGTTTTTT.